This TCR beta chain came from a study of blood T cell repertoires in COVID-19. Study context: Donors in the United States, Italy and Spain gave samples during acute or convalescent COVID-19. Sample material is recorded as cDNA or gDNA derived from T cells, B-cell-depleted T cells, or PBMCs.

Methods used by the authors: Reference gene primer amplification gave estimated nucleated cell counts. Assay used: immunoSEQ multiplex PCR; TCRdb lists only in-frame clones, some missing. That table is the source of V, J and clone size, and D and trimming were worked out from the DNA. The data show roughly 150,000 clones, 80% to 90% seen once. Input material: peripheral blood. This sequence was found in a man aged 60-69 years with acute or convalescent COVID-19.

CDR3 region: CASRKQGQEGNIQYF. In DNA, the CDR3 is TGTGCCAGTAGGAAACAGGGTCAAGAGGGGAACATTCAGTACTTC. J is TRBJ2-4 and V is TRBV19; the D gene is possibly TRBD1 (6 bases). This CDR3 spans 15 amino acids. The V end lost 6 bases, the J end lost 7 bases, and 19 bases lay between the germline ends. Looked up from germline, CDR1 is LNHDA and CDR2 is SQIVND (reference sequence).